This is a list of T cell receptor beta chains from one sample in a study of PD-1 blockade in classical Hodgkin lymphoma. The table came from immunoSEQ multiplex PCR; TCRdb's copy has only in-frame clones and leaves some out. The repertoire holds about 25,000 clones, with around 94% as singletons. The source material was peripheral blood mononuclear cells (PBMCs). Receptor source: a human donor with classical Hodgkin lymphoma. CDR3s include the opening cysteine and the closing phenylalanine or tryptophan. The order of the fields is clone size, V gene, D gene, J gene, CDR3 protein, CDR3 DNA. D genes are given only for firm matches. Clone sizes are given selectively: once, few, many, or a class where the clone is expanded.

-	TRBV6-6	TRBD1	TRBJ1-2	CASSHGQGTAYGYTF	TGTGCCAGCAGTCATGGACAGGGGACCGCCTATGGCTACACCTTC
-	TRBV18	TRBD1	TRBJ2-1	CASSPPMGQGYEQFF	TGTGCCAGCTCACCACCGATGGGACAGGGGTATGAGCAGTTCTTC
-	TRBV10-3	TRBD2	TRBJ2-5	CAIGTSGTFETQYF	TGTGCCATCGGGACTAGCGGGACCTTCGAGACCCAGTACTTC
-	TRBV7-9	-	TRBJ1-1	CASSLSLNTEAFF	TGTGCCAGCAGCTTATCGCTGAACACTGAAGCTTTCTTT
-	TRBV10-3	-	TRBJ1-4	CAISELLSRQTEKLFF	TGTGCCATCAGTGAGTTACTTTCGAGACAGACTGAAAAACTGTTTTTT
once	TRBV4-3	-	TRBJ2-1	CASSPQAPQDEQFF	TGCGCCAGCAGCCCCCAGGCGCCCCAGGATGAGCAGTTCTTC
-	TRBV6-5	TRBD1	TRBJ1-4	CASSYGIGQGWEKLFF	TGTGCCAGCAGTTACGGGATTGGACAGGGGTGGGAAAAACTGTTTTTT
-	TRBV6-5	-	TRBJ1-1	CASSYSVGTEAFF	TGTGCCAGCAGTTACTCGGTGGGCACTGAAGCTTTCTTT
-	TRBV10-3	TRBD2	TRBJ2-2	CAISVRGLAGSNTGELFF	TGTGCCATCAGTGTTAGGGGACTAGCGGGATCTAACACCGGGGAGCTGTTTTTT
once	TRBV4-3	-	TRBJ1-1	CASSQDRRVNTEAFF	TGCGCCAGCAGCCAAGATAGAAGGGTGAACACTGAAGCTTTCTTT
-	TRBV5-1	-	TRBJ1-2	CASSLVVSGPAGYTF	TGCGCCAGCAGCTTGGTGGTCAGCGGACCCGCTGGCTACACCTTC
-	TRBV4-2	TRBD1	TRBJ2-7	CASSQNRDRIPYEQYF	TGTGCCAGCAGCCAAAATCGGGACAGGATACCTTACGAGCAGTACTTC
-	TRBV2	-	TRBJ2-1	CASSERPQFF	TGTGCCAGCAGTGAACGCCCCCAGTTCTTC
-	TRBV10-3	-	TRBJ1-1	CAIRVLQDPGTEAFF	TGTGCCATCAGGGTTCTACAGGACCCGGGGACTGAAGCTTTCTTT
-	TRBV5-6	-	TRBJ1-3	CASSLAGLSGNTIYF	TGTGCCAGCAGCTTGGCTGGACTCTCTGGAAACACCATATATTTT
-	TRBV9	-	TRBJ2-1	CASSVDPGVSYNEQFF	TGTGCCAGCAGCGTAGATCCGGGAGTGTCCTACAATGAGCAGTTCTTC
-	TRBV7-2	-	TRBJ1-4	CASSLSSGGGSGKLFF	TGTGCCAGCAGCTTATCTTCGGGGGGAGGGTCGGGAAAACTGTTTTTT
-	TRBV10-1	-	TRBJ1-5	CASSYEWVNVSQPQHF	TGCGCCAGCAGTTATGAATGGGTGAATGTAAGTCAGCCCCAGCATTTT
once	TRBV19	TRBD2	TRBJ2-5	CASGLAGVETQYF	TGTGCCAGCGGACTAGCGGGGGTTGAGACCCAGTACTTC
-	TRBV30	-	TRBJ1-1	CAWGGHKNTEAFF	TGTGCCTGGGGGGGACACAAGAACACTGAAGCTTTCTTT
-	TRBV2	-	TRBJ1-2	CASNTAVEGYTF	TGTGCCAGCAATACAGCCGTGGAGGGCTACACCTTC
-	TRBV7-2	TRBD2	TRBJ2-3	CASSRTSGRSDTQYF	TGTGCCAGCAGTCGGACTAGCGGGAGATCAGATACGCAGTATTTT
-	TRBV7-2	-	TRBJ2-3	CASSLAVGQRSGPHQDTQYF	TGTGCCAGCAGCTTAGCGGTAGGGCAGAGATCGGGACCGCACCAGGATACGCAGTATTTT
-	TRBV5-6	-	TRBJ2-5	CASSLLGTEEEETQYF	TGTGCCAGCAGCTTGTTAGGGACGGAAGAAGAAGAGACCCAGTACTTC
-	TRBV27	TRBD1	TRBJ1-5	CASSSLWGQGANNQPQHF	TGTGCCAGCAGCTCACTCTGGGGGCAGGGGGCGAACAATCAGCCCCAGCATTTT
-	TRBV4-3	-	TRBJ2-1	CASSQEPRTSYNEQFF	TGCGCCAGCAGCCAAGAACCCAGAACGTCCTACAATGAGCAGTTCTTC
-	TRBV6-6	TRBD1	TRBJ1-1	CASRHRGGAFF	TGTGCCAGCAGACACAGGGGTGGGGCTTTCTTT
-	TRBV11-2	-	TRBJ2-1	CASSSAGDNEQFF	TGTGCCAGCAGTTCGGCCGGGGACAATGAGCAGTTCTTC
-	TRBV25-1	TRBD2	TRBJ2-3	CASSAASGAGPTQYF	TGTGCCAGCAGTGCCGCTAGCGGAGCCGGGCCTACGCAGTATTTT
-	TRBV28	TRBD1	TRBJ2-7	CASSPGTGSEQYF	TGTGCCAGCAGTCCCGGGACAGGGAGCGAGCAGTACTTC